This TCR beta chain was documented in a study of post-analysis software for immune sequencing data. The library was made from cDNA and included unique molecular identifiers. MiXCR, run by TCRdb on the PCR reads, gives a single entry per CDR3 protein. Of fewer than 850,000 distinct CDR3 sequences listed, about 27% are singletons. This clonotype was sampled from a girl under 18 with multiple sclerosis. Sequencing was done on a sample of blood.

The CDR3 coding sequence is TGCGCCAGCAGCCAAAGGGGACAGGGGGCAGATACGCAGTATTTT. It specifies CASSQRGQGADTQYF. The chain recombines TRBV4-3 with TRBJ2-3; the match to TRBD1 covers 11 bases. V shed 2 bases, J shed 4 bases, and the junction held 2 bases outside the gene matches. The CDR3 loop spans 15 amino acids. Per the germline V gene, CDR1 is LGHNA and CDR2 is YSLEER.